The entry that follows covers one TCR beta chain sequence. Its matching antigen is unknown. This specimen comes from a study of vaccination and CD4 T cells after COVID-19. The Oncomine TCR Beta short-read assay was applied to DNA of cultured CD4+ T cells. Using its own MiXCR run on the PCR reads, TCRdb lists one record per CDR3 protein. The table records under 20,000 distinct CDR3 sequences, about 40% of them present only once. This sample's treatment: approximately nine-day PBMC culture with coronavirus spike peptide pools or control peptides (ViraFEST assay). TCR sequencing followed the expansion of antigen-specific T cells with peptide pools in ViraFEST. V lost 5 bases to trimming and J lost 4 bases, with 11 bases between them. Germline V gives CDR1 MNHEY, CDR2 SMNVEV (reference sequence). This CDR3 comprises 13 residues.

The sample comprised cultured CD4+ T cells from blood. The chain employs TRBV27 and TRBJ1-2; the D gene is possibly TRBD1 (6 bases). The receptor's source is a human donor with COVID-19. The CDR3 loop reads CASSDGQLYGYTF. CDR3 nucleotides: TGTGCCAGCAGTGATGGACAGCTCTATGGCTACACCTTC.